Following are 8 T cell receptor beta chains from one sample sequenced in a study of OX40 agonist ivuxolimab in advanced cancers. Some clones are missing from TCRdb's copy, which holds only in-frame ones; the method was immunoSEQ multiplex PCR. Of tens of thousands of clones listed, around 83% are singletons. The sample was CD4+ or CD8+ T cells sorted from blood, taken in a trial of the OX40 agonist ivuxolimab. These receptors all stem from an adult with an advanced solid tumor such as melanoma, head and neck, liver or kidney cancer.

This sequence joins TRBV29-1 and TRBJ2-3; possible D gene TRBD2, 6 bases. The V end was cut by 2 bases, the J end by 3 bases, with 6 bases between. The CDR3 extends over 12 amino acids. Germline V gene lookup returns CDR1 SQVTM and CDR2 ANQGSEA. Here the CDR3 reads CSVESGTDTQYF. CDR3 nucleotides: TGCAGCGTTGAAAGCGGGACAGATACGCAGTATTTT.

The sample holds a few counts of this clone. The V gene is TRBV7-9, the J gene TRBJ2-2, with a weak D call TRBD1 (6 bases). The CDR3 is 15 amino acids. Trimming took off 2 bases at V and 0 bases at J, with 7 bases between the two ends. Germline lookup yields CDR1 SEHNR and CDR2 FQNEAQ (reference sequence). The CDR3 spells CASSLHRANTGELFF. In DNA form, the CDR3 reads TGTGCCAGCAGCTTACACAGGGCGAACACCGGGGAGCTGTTTTTT.

The chain carries TRBV2 and TRBJ1-2; D is unresolved. V was shortened by 7 bases and J by 1 base, with 7 bases between the two germline ends. CDR1 is SNHLY, CDR2 FYNNEI, per germline. The CDR3 consists of 12 residues. The CDR3 coding sequence is TGTGCCAGCACCGGCGATAACTATGGCTACACCTTC. It is translated as CASTGDNYGYTF. Complete variable domain (other parts from reference TRBV2 and TRBJ1-2): EPEVTQTPSHQVTQMGQEVILRCVPISNHLYFYWYRQILGQKVEFLVSFYNNEISEKSEIFDDQFSVERPDGSNFTLKIRSTKLEDSAMYFCASTGDNYGYTFGSGTRLTVV.

V is TRBV30 and J is TRBJ2-7; TRBD1 matches 7 bases. Germline CDR1 is GTSNPN and CDR2 is SVGIG (reference sequence). This CDR3 has 12 amino acids. V dropped 2 bases and J dropped 7; count of bases not matched to a gene: 5. The CDR3: CAWSPSDREQYF. For the CDR3, the DNA is TGTGCCTGGAGTCCCTCGGACAGGGAGCAGTACTTC.

The rearrangement links TRBV15 to TRBJ2-7, with D perhaps assigned TRBD1 or TRBD2 (6 bases each). Germline CDR1 and CDR2: LNHNV and YYDKDF (reference sequence). This CDR3 is built from 14 residues. V was cut by 5 bases and J by 6 bases, with 17 bases left in between. CDR3 DNA sequence: TGTGCCACCAGCCCCAAGAGGGGGGTTAGCGAGCAGTACTTC. This gives the protein CATSPKRGVSEQYF.

The gene calls are TRBV5-1 and TRBJ2-7; D remains unclear. This CDR3 has 12 amino acids. The V and J ends lost 0 bases and 3 bases respectively, with 4 bases between them. CDR1 and CDR2 (germline): SGHRS, YFSETQ. In DNA, the CDR3 is TGCGCCAGCAGCTTGGACCTCTACGAGCAGTACTTC. Translated, it gives CASSLDLYEQYF.

V and J are TRBV4-1 and TRBJ2-4; D is perhaps TRBD1 (5 bases). There are 16 residues in the CDR3. Trimming left V 2 bases short and J 0 bases short, with 11 bases between. The germline V gene encodes CDR1 MGHRA and CDR2 YSYEKL. The CDR3 coding sequence is TGCGCCAGCAGCCAACAAGGGGATCTAGCCAAAAACATTCAGTACTTC. It encodes CASSQQGDLAKNIQYF.

V is TRBV28 and J is TRBJ1-2, with TRBD1 matching over 10 bases. The CDR3 runs 17 residues. Unmatched junction bases numbered 13, after V lost 6 bases and J lost 3 bases. The V gene's germline CDR1 is MDHEN and CDR2 SYDVKM. CDR3 DNA sequence: TGTGCCAGCAGCCCCGGGACAGGGGTTTCGGGACACTATGGCTACACCTTC. Its translation: CASSPGTGVSGHYGYTF.